Reported below is one T cell receptor (beta chain). No cognate antigen has been identified for it. Base qualities were left out, and no much larger clone turns up one base away. The CDR3 runs 14 amino acids, cysteine and phenylalanine included. Of all the DNA, just the CDR3 is kept, 42 bases in frame from base 1. Trimming costs V 5 bases and J 3 bases, and their ends lie 14 bases apart. The germline V gene (reference sequence) specifies SEHNR as CDR1 and FQNEAQ as CDR2. The label giving this sample's treatment or condition can be read as: live attenuated yellow fever vaccine strain. PBMCs were isolated from peripheral blood using a standard Ficoll-Paque protocol. CD4 and CD8 T-cell fractions were isolated with Dynabeads CD4 and CD8 positive selection kits. TriZol was used to extract RNA from bulk PBMCs, CD4 and CD8 fractions, and dextramer-positive and dextramer-negative fractions. TCR cDNA was synthesized by 5'RACE template switching, which introduced a universal primer site and unique molecular identifiers. Priming of cDNA synthesis was performed from both the TCR alpha and TCR beta constant segments. Library amplification involved two PCR steps, and the second step added sample barcodes and sequencing adapters. Libraries were sequenced on Illumina HiSeq 2500 (2x100 bp) or NovaSeq (2x150 bp). The authors' pipeline ran thus. Demultiplexing of reads and collapsing into UMI consensus sequences were performed with MIGEC, and V(D)J alignment was carried out with MiXCR. Clonotypes responding to the vaccine were identified with edgeR on replicate PBMC samples, with the criteria of FDR below 0.01 and a log2 fold change above 5 up to day 15. CD4 or CD8 identity was assigned to each bulk clonotype according to whether the clonotype was present at higher abundance in the sequenced CD4 repertoire or the sequenced CD8 repertoire. TCRdb reprocessed the public reads (quality trimming at Q25 with fastp, clone calling with MiXCR) and kept in-frame beta chains. Duplicate CDR3 protein sequences are folded into a single record with the most common DNA and genes. The V and J calls were determined by TCRdb, not by the authors. The sample records 150,000 or so distinct CDR3 sequences, just over 6.5% of which are singletons. Jointly, the top ten make up approximately 0.61% of the sample.

This sample is part of a study of T cells after yellow fever vaccination (dated by TCRdb to the late 2010s). General notes on the study: The SMART-Seq v4 Ultra Low Input RNA kit was used to prepare libraries from fractions with low cell numbers. Bulk TCR alpha and beta repertoires were sequenced longitudinally to track T-cell clones before and after primary and booster YFV17D yellow fever vaccination. Two healthy male donors, one aged 18 to 30 and one aged 30 to 39 years, were included in the cohort. Blood samples were taken at several timepoints before and after primary and secondary immunization, and bulk PBMC replicates and cell subsets were isolated. What the authors observed across the whole study: Only a couple of donors were included in the study, so the extent to which the findings can be generalized is limited. A small share of clonotypes was detected in both CD4 and CD8 compartments, with the overlap likely arising from convergent recombination. After the booster, most clones that had expanded after primary vaccination were detected again (around 95% of CD4 and more than 80% of CD8), suggesting broad maintenance of memory. Computational filtering was needed because FACS-sorted repertoires could contain abundant contaminating clonotypes from the bulk population. The secondary T-cell response was weaker than the primary response but faster, peaking on day 5 instead of day 15.

The rearranged segments are TRBV7-9 and TRBJ2-7; D gene: possibly TRBD2, on 6 matching bases. The starting material was CD4+ T cells sorted from PBMCs, obtained 10 days after the yellow fever booster vaccination. The receptor was derived from a man between 25 and 39 years old who received the YFV17D yellow fever vaccine. Here is the DNA: TGTGCCAGCAGCCTTTTAGGCGGGATCTACGAGCAGTACTTC. Translated, this gives CASSLLGGIYEQYF.